Listed here is a single T cell receptor beta chain. From germline, CDR1 is MNHNY and CDR2 SVGAGI (reference sequence). The CDR3 length is 16 residues. V was cut by 2 bases and J by 8 bases, with 21 bases left in between. This sample was included in a study of control samples from healthy donors and cancer patients. Sequencing was performed with immunoSEQ multiplex PCR; in TCRdb, only in-frame clones are kept and a portion is missing. The sample has 50,000 or so clones, 75% to 90% seen once. The sample was blood. This receptor was identified in a man between 65 and 80 years old in good health. The chain joins TRBV6-6 to TRBJ1-2; D perhaps matches TRBD1 (5 bases). This CDR3 is CASSYDGGYSVGGYTF. The CDR3 DNA reads as TGTGCCAGCAGTTACGATGGGGGATACAGTGTCGGGGGCTACACCTTC.